This T cell receptor beta chain was recovered during a study of blood T cell repertoires in COVID-19. The wider study: Italy, Spain and the United States were the sources of the convalescent and acute COVID-19 samples. PBMCs, B-cell-depleted T cells, or T cells provided the cDNA or gDNA that made up the material.

Germline V lookup: CDR1 SGHRS, CDR2 YFSETQ. Germline trimming cut 0 bases from V and 6 bases from J; bases unmatched to any gene: 11. There are 18 residues in the CDR3. As processed by the authors: Estimation of nucleated cell counts relied on the amplification of reference gene primers. The repertoire was sequenced with immunoSEQ multiplex PCR; TCRdb's copy has only in-frame clones and lacks some. That table is the source of V, J and clone size, and D and trimming were worked out from the DNA. The repertoire holds 150,000 to 200,000 clones, with 80% to 90% as singletons. The TCR originated in a human donor with active or convalescent COVID-19. The donor label of this sample is uncertain. The rearrangement joins TRBV5-1 to TRBJ2-4; TRBD2 matches at 11 bases. The sample consisted of peripheral blood. In nucleotides, the CDR3 is TGCGCCAGCAGCTTGGCCGGTTTAGCGGGAGGGCCGGGAAACATTCAGTACTTC. Translation: CASSLAGLAGGPGNIQYF.